These 9 T cell receptor beta chains were sequenced from one sample in a study of Graves' ophthalmopathy and Graves' hyperthyroidism. RNA transcripts served as template for amplifying TCR beta CDR3 sequences. HTBI primers served in a first-round RT-PCR, which a second-round multiplex PCR followed. One entry per CDR3 protein, called by TCRdb with MiXCR from the multiplex PCR reads. The profile covers around 1,000,000 distinct CDR3 sequences, with 35% to 40% appearing a single time and around 10% taken by the ten largest. The sample was peripheral blood or thyroid tissue (not recorded which). The receptors originated from an adult man with Graves' hyperthyroidism.

This clonotype has a handful of counts. The chain is built from TRBV6-5 and TRBJ1-2, with 8 bases aligning to TRBD1. Germline V gene data show CDR1 as MNHEY and CDR2 as SVGAGI. The CDR3 sequence is 17 residues long. V trimming: 5 bases; J trimming: 5 bases; junction bases outside the gene matches: 16. The CDR3 DNA sequence: TGTGCCAGCAGTCCAGGGGGCGAGGGCCTAATTGGGTATGGCTACACCTTC. It codes for CASSPGGEGLIGYGYTF.

This rearrangement joins TRBV19 to TRBJ1-2; 8 bases map to TRBD1. Germline CDR1 reads LNHDA; CDR2 reads SQIVND (reference sequence). The CDR3 runs to 12 residues. Germline trimming cut 9 bases from V and 2 bases from J; bases unmatched to any gene: 2. CDR3 nucleotide sequence: TGTGCCAGCTGGACAGGGAACTATGGCTACACCTTC. It specifies CASWTGNYGYTF.

This chain uses TRBV29-1 with TRBJ1-1; possibly TRBD1 for D (6 bases). The germline CDR1 and CDR2 sequences are SQVTM and ANQGSEA. The germline V and J ends were trimmed by 7 bases and 3 bases, with 15 bases remaining between them. The CDR3 covers 13 residues. The DNA of the CDR3 is TGCAGCGGGAGCGGGGGGCTCGACACTGAAGCTTTCTTT. It encodes CSGSGGLDTEAFF.

To note about this clonotype: A much larger clone sits a single nucleotide away, making a read error possible. The rearrangement links TRBV5-4 to TRBJ1-6; no clear D gene. This CDR3 region has 15 residues. V was shortened by 0 bases and J by 7 bases, with 11 bases between the two germline ends. Germline CDR1 and CDR2: SGHNT and YYREEE (reference sequence). CDR3 sequence (DNA): TGTGCCAGCAGCTTGGAAGTAGGCTCGAATTCACCCCTCCACTTT. Protein sequence: CASSLEVGSNSPLHF.

Points on this clonotype: The conserved phenylalanine or tryptophan is not found at the CDR3 terminus, so this likely reflects a read error. Because the CDR3's place on the DNA is in doubt, the DNA is left out and the CDR3 is given as listed by TCRdb. The chain uses TRBV15 and TRBJ2-6. The CDR3 sequence runs 8 residues, both termini included. Germline CDR1 and CDR2: LNHNV and YYDKDF (reference sequence). CDR3: CATSSDLA.

The chain carries TRBV30 and TRBJ1-6, with D uncertain. V dropped 1 base and J dropped 17 bases, with 18 bases sitting between them. This CDR3 contains 13 residues. Germline CDR1 and CDR2: GTSNPN and SVGIG (reference sequence). For the CDR3, the DNA is TGTGCCTGGAGTGACACCCGCTGGGCAGCCATCCACTTT. Residues: CAWSDTRWAAIHF.

The CDR3 loop is CASRFGGDRRFEQYF. DNA of the CDR3: TGTGCCAGCAGATTTGGGGGGGACAGGCGCTTCGAGCAGTACTTC. J is TRBJ2-7 and V is TRBV2; D might be TRBD1 (8 bases). V was trimmed by 6 bases and J by 6 bases, leaving 21 bases between them. The CDR3 consists of 15 residues. CDR1 is SNHLY and CDR2 is FYNNEI in the germline V gene.

The rearrangement joins TRBV10-3 to TRBJ2-6, with 12 bases that match TRBD1. The germline V gene encodes CDR1 ENHRY and CDR2 SYGVKD. The CDR3 spans 17 residues. Trimming removed 10 bases from V and 2 bases from J; junction bases left unmatched: 9. In DNA form, the CDR3 reads TGTGCCACCGGGACAGGGGGCGCTTCTACTGGGGCCAACGTCCTGACTTTC. It codes for CATGTGGASTGANVLTF.

Turning to this clonotype: Since a much larger clone is just one base distant, this may be a read error. The rearrangement links TRBV7-6 to TRBJ1-4, with 10 bases that match TRBD1. CDR1 and CDR2 from the germline V gene are SGHVS and FNYEAQ. CDR3 size: 17 residues. V lost 4 bases to trimming and J lost 1 base; unmatched junction nucleotides: 6. The CDR3 DNA follows: TGTGCCAGCAGCTCCTGGACAGGGGGGGGAACTAATGAAAAACTGTTTTTT. It is translated as CASSSWTGGGTNEKLFF.